These 20 T cell receptor beta chains were all obtained from the same sample, sequenced in a study of T cell responses to AZD1222 COVID-19 vaccine. The repertoire was sequenced with immunoSEQ multiplex PCR; TCRdb's copy has only in-frame clones and lacks some. The profile covers more than 110,000 clones, with approximately 90% appearing a single time and 3.1% taken by the ten largest. The specimen comprised peripheral blood, sampled 28 days after the second AZD1222 dose. The receptors shown here come from an adult who received the AZD1222 COVID-19 vaccine.

This clone was observed a single time. The J gene is TRBJ2-3, the V gene TRBV6-5; 10 bases agree with TRBD1. This CDR3 has 14 residues. The V gene's germline CDR1 is MNHEY and CDR2 SVGAGI. V shed 9 bases, J shed 5 bases, and the junction held 8 bases outside the gene matches. This CDR3 reads CASYPGTGEDTQYF. For the CDR3, the DNA is TGTGCCAGTTATCCGGGGACAGGGGAAGATACGCAGTATTTT.

V gene TRBV28 combines with J gene TRBJ1-2; TRBD1 matches at 7 bases. This CDR3 is 13 amino acids long. The trim removed 5 bases at V and 5 bases at J, leaving 5 bases unmatched. Germline V gene sequence: CDR1 MDHEN, CDR2 SYDVKM. DNA of the CDR3: TGTGCCAGCAGTACCCCACAGGGGTATGGCTACACCTTC. It specifies CASSTPQGYGYTF.

V is TRBV7-3 and J is TRBJ1-1, with D perhaps TRBD1 (6 bases). The CDR3 totals 15 residues. CDR1 is SGHTA, CDR2 FQGTGA, per germline. Trimming removed 0 bases at V and 1 base at J, with 9 bases between. The CDR3 bases are TGTGCCAGCAGCTTAACGGACAGATCGAACACTGAAGCTTTCTTT. This sequence encodes CASSLTDRSNTEAFF.

This chain uses TRBV6-4 with TRBJ1-6, with D tentatively TRBD1 (5 bases). Germline CDR1 reads MRHNA; CDR2 reads SNTAGT. V lost 0 bases and J 0 bases, leaving 15 bases between the germline ends. The CDR3 loop spans 19 amino acids. Here the CDR3 reads CASSDSALGAGSYNSPLHF. The CDR3, as DNA: TGTGCCAGCAGTGACTCGGCTCTAGGGGCTGGCTCCTATAATTCACCCCTCCACTTT.

The V and J genes are TRBV5-4 and TRBJ2-1, with D unclear. Deletions cut 2 bases from V and 0 bases from J, with 9 bases between. The germline gives CDR1 SGHNT, CDR2 YYREEE (reference sequence). The CDR3 is 15 amino acids. Written as DNA, the CDR3 is TGTGCCAGCAGCTTAGTGGCAGACTCCTACAATGAGCAGTTCTTC. It is translated as CASSLVADSYNEQFF.

This sequence joins TRBV5-1 and TRBJ2-2, with D unclear. The ends were cut back, 0 bases at V and 5 bases at J, with 8 bases in the middle. Germline V gives CDR1 SGHRS, CDR2 YFSETQ. The CDR3 sequence is 14 residues long. The CDR3: CASSLGEATGELFF. The DNA of the CDR3 is TGCGCCAGCAGCTTGGGCGAAGCAACCGGGGAGCTGTTTTTT.

The J gene is TRBJ1-2, the V gene TRBV5-1; 11 bases are a match to TRBD1. Trimming took 5 bases from V and 6 from J; bases not matched to a gene: 12. From germline, CDR1 is SGHRS and CDR2 YFSETQ. The CDR3 has 16 amino acids. The CDR3 DNA sequence: TGCGCCAGCAGTAATGAGGGACAGGGGGTTTCCGATGGCTACACCTTC. It codes for CASSNEGQGVSDGYTF.

V usage is TRBV6-1 and J usage is TRBJ2-6; the D gene is possibly TRBD1 (5 bases). The CDR3 consists of 17 residues. Trimming took 2 bases from V and 0 from J, leaving 11 bases between them. Germline V gene sequence: CDR1 MNHNS, CDR2 SASEGT. The CDR3 bases are TGTGCCAGCAGTGAAAAAAGGGGAACCTCTGGGGCCAACGTCCTGACTTTC. It encodes CASSEKRGTSGANVLTF.

This sequence joins TRBV6-5 and TRBJ1-4; D is perhaps TRBD1 (6 bases). The V gene's germline CDR1 is MNHEY and CDR2 SVGAGI. The V end was cut by 4 bases, the J end by 10 bases, with 19 bases between. This CDR3 is built from 15 residues. The CDR3 sequence: CASSWAGGDIGKLFF. The CDR3 nucleotides read TGTGCCAGCAGTTGGGCGGGGGGCGATATCGGAAAACTGTTTTTT.

This clone was counted between two and nine times. V is TRBV19 and J is TRBJ2-2; 9 nucleotides agree with TRBD1. Germline assignment: CDR1 LNHDA and CDR2 SQIVND (reference sequence). The CDR3 totals 17 residues. V shed 4 bases, J shed 6 bases, and the junction held 12 bases outside the gene matches. CDR3 nucleotides: TGTGCCAGTAGTACGTACAGGGGGCGGAGTACAGCCGGGGAGCTGTTTTTT. Translated: CASSTYRGRSTAGELFF. The variable domain in full, with the rest retrieved from reference TRBV19 and TRBJ2-2, is DGGITQSPKYLFRKEGQNVTLSCEQNLNHDAMYWYRQDPGQGLRLIYYSQIVNDFQKGDIAEGYSVSREKKESFPLTVTSAQKNPTAFYLCASSTYRGRSTAGELFFGEGSRLTVL.

This clone appeared a few times. The V and J genes are TRBV2 and TRBJ2-2, with D hard to call. With 8 bases removed from V and 3 bases from J, the gap between germline ends came to 10 bases. Germline lookup yields CDR1 SNHLY and CDR2 FYNNEI. This CDR3 region has 13 residues. CDR3 bases: TGTGCCAGCGGATTTTACTACACCGGGGAGCTGTTTTTT. This translates into CASGFYYTGELFF.

The chain couples TRBV9 to TRBJ2-3; D unresolved. Trimming stripped 4 bases from V and 5 bases from J, with 20 bases between. Germline CDR1 is SGDLS and CDR2 is YYNGEE. The CDR3 is 16 residues long. DNA of the CDR3: TGTGCCAGCAGCCTAAGCTCTCACGGCTGGGGAGATACGCAGTATTTT. Amino acids: CASSLSSHGWGDTQYF.

The chain couples TRBV7-3 to TRBJ2-1; D assignment may be TRBD1 or TRBD2 (5 bases each). The V end was cut by 5 bases, the J end by 5 bases, with 10 bases between. In germline, CDR1 is SGHTA, CDR2 FQGTGA. CDR3 size: 13 residues. CDR3 sequence: CASSRGRNNEQFF. CDR3 bases: TGTGCCAGCAGCCGGGGACGTAACAATGAGCAGTTCTTC.

The chain uses TRBV5-1 and TRBJ1-5, with 8 bases lining up with TRBD1. Germline assignment: CDR1 SGHRS and CDR2 YFSETQ. With 3 bases clipped from V and 2 bases from J, the junction kept 10 bases outside the gene matches. This CDR3 comprises 17 residues. The CDR3 coding sequence is TGCGCCAGCAGCTACATCGGACAGGGAACGGGCAATCAGCCCCAGCATTTT. Translation gives CASSYIGQGTGNQPQHF.

DNA of the CDR3: TGTGCCTGGGTGAGTGGGAGCACAGATACGCAGTATTTT. Translating it yields CAWVSGSTDTQYF. V usage is TRBV30 and J usage is TRBJ2-3; no clear D. Germline assignment: CDR1 GTSNPN and CDR2 SVGIG (reference sequence). The CDR3 covers 13 residues. V lost 5 bases and J lost 0, with 9 bases in between.

The chain recombines TRBV7-3 with TRBJ2-1; unclear D gene. The CDR3 is made up of 12 amino acids. The V and J ends lost 5 bases and 5 bases respectively, with 7 bases between them. Germline CDR1 reads SGHTA; CDR2 reads FQGTGA. The CDR3 coding sequence is TGTGCCAGCAGCAGACGGAACAATGAGCAGTTCTTC. Translated, it gives CASSRRNNEQFF.

V and J are TRBV28 and TRBJ1-4; D is possibly TRBD1 (6 bases). CDR3 length: 17 amino acids. Germline V gene sequence: CDR1 MDHEN, CDR2 SYDVKM. With 1 base removed from V and 7 bases from J, the gap between germline ends came to 19 bases. The CDR3 here is CASSLSGPPGVGEKLFF. The CDR3 DNA sequence: TGTGCCAGCAGTTTATCCGGCCCGCCAGGGGTAGGTGAAAAACTGTTTTTT.

This chain joins TRBV7-3 and TRBJ2-2, with D hard to call. The germline V gene has CDR1 SGHTA and CDR2 FQGTGA. The ends were cut back, 1 base at V and 1 base at J, with 7 bases in the middle. CDR3 length equals 15 residues. DNA of the CDR3: TGTGCCAGCAGCTTAAGCGCTCTGAACACCGGGGAGCTGTTTTTT. Translated, it gives CASSLSALNTGELFF.

The chain combines TRBV19 with TRBJ1-1; D not certain. CDR3 length: 14 residues. With 3 bases removed from V and 5 bases from J, the gap between germline ends came to 13 bases. From germline, CDR1 is LNHDA and CDR2 SQIVND (reference sequence). CDR3 sequence: CASSITGWRTEAFF. CDR3 DNA: TGTGCCAGTAGTATTACCGGGTGGAGGACTGAAGCTTTCTTT.

The chain combines TRBV10-3 with TRBJ2-6; D not resolved. V was pared by 4 bases and J by 2 bases, with 6 bases between. The CDR3 spans 14 residues. The germline CDR1 and CDR2 sequences are ENHRY and SYGVKD. This CDR3 reads CAISGVTGANVLTF. The CDR3 bases are TGTGCCATCAGTGGGGTGACTGGGGCCAACGTCCTGACTTTC.